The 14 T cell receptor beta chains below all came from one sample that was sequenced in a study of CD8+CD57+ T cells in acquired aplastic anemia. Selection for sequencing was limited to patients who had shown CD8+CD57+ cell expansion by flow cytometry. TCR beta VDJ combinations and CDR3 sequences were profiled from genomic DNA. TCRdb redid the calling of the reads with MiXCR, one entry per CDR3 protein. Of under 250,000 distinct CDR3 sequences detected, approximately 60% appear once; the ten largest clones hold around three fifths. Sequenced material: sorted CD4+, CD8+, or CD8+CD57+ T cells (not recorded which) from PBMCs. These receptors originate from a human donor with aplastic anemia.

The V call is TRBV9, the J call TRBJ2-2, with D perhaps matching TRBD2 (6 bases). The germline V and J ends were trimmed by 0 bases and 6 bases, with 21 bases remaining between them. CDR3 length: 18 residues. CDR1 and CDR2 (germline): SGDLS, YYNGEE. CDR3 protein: CASSVEDGSLGVAGELFF. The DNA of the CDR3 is TGTGCCAGCAGCGTAGAGGACGGGAGTCTTGGAGTGGCCGGGGAGCTGTTTTTT.

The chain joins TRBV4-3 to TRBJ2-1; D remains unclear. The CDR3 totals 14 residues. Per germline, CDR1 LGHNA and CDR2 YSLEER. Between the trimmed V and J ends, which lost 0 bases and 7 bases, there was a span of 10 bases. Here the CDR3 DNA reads TGCGCCAGCAGCCAAGATACGGTCGGGAATGAGCAGTTCTTC. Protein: CASSQDTVGNEQFF.

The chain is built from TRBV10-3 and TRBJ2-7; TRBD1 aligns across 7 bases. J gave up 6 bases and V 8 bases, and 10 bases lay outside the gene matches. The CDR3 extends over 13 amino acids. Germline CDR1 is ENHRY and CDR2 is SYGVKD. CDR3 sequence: CAIGGTGVCEQYF. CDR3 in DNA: TGTGCCATCGGGGGAACAGGGGTCTGCGAGCAGTACTTC.

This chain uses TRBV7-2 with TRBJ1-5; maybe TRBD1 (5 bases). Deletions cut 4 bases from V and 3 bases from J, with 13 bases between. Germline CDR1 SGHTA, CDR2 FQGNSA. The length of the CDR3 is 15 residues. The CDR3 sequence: CASSYIAGHNQPQHF. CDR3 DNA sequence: TGTGCCAGCAGCTACATCGCCGGACACAATCAGCCCCAGCATTTT.

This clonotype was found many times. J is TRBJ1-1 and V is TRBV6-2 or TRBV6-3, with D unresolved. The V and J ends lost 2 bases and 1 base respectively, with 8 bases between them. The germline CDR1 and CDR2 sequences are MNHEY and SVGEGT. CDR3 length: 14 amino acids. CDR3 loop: CASSYTFKNTEAFF. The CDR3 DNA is TGTGCCAGCAGTTACACCTTTAAGAACACTGAAGCTTTCTTT.

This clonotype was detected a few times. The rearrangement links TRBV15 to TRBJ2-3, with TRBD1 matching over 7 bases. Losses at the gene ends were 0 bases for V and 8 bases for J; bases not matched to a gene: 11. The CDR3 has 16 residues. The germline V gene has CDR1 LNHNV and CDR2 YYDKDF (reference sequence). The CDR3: CATSRDRGTGAVTQYF. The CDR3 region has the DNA TGTGCCACCAGCAGAGATAGGGGTACAGGGGCAGTTACGCAGTATTTT. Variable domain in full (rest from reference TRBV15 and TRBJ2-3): DAMVIQNPRYQVTQFGKPVTLSCSQTLNHNVMYWYQQKSSQAPKLLFHYYDKDFNNEADTPDNFQSRRPNTSFCFLDIRSPGLGDTAMYLCATSRDRGTGAVTQYFGPGTRLTVL.

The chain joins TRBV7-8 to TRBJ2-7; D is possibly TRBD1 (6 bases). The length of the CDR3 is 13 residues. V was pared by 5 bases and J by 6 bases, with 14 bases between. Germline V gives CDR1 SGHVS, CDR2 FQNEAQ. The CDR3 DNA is TGTGCCAGCAGCCTACAGGGCATGAGCGAGCAGTACTTC. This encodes CASSLQGMSEQYF.

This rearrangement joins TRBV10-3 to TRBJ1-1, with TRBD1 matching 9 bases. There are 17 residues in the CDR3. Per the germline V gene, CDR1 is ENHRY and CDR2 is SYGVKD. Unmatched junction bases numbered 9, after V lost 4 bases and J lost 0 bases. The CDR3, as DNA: TGTGCCATCAGTGGATCCCCAGGGACAGGGATGAACACTGAAGCTTTCTTT. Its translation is CAISGSPGTGMNTEAFF.

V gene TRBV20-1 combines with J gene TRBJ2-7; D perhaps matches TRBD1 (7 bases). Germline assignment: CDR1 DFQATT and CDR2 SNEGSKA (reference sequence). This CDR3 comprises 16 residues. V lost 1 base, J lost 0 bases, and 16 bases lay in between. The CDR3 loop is CSARGADREDSYEQYF. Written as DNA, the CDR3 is TGCAGTGCTAGAGGGGCTGACAGGGAGGACTCCTACGAGCAGTACTTC.

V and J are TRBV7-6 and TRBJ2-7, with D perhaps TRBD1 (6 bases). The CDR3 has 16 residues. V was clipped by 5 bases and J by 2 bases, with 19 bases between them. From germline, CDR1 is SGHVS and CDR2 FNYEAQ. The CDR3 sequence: CASSPRGRRGPYEQYF. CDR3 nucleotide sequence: TGTGCCAGCAGCCCCAGGGGCCGGAGAGGTCCCTACGAGCAGTACTTC.

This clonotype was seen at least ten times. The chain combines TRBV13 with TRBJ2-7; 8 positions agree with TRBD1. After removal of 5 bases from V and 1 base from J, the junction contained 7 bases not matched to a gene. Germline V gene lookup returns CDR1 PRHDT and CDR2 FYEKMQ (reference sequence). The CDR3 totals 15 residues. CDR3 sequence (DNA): TGTGCCAGCAGCGATCACGGGACAGGATCCTACGAGCAGTACTTC. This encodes CASSDHGTGSYEQYF. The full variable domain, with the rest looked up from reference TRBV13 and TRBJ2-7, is AAGVIQSPRHLIKEKRETATLKCYPIPRHDTVYWYQQGPGQDPQFLISFYEKMQSDKGSIPDRFSAQQFSDYHSELNMSSLELGDSALYFCASSDHGTGSYEQYFGPGTRLTVT.

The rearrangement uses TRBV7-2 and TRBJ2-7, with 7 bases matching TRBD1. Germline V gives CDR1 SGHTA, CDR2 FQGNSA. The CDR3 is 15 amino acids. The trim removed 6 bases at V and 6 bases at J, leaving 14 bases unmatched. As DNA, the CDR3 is TGTGCCAGCAGTCGAGAGGGACAGCTCCCGGGCGAGCAGTACTTC. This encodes CASSREGQLPGEQYF.

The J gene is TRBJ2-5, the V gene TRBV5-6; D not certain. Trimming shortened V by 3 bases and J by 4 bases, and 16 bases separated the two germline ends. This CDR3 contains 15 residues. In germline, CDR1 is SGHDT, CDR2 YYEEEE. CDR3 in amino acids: CASSSTLTGGETQYF. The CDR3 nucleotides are TGTGCCAGCAGCTCGACACTCACGGGCGGAGAGACCCAGTACTTC.

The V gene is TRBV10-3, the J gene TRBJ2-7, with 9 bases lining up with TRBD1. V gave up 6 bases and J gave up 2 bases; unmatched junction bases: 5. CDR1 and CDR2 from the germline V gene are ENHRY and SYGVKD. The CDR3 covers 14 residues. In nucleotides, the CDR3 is TGTGCCATCAGGAGGACAGGGGAGGCCTACGAGCAGTACTTC. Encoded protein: CAIRRTGEAYEQYF.